These 3 T cell receptor beta chains originate from one sample sequenced in a study of molecular identifiers for immune sequencing clone quantification. In TCRdb, the PCR reads were re-called with MiXCR into one record per CDR3 protein. The sample shows about 510,000 distinct CDR3 sequences, roughly 24% of them seen only once. The sample consisted of naive CD8+ T cells from blood, with Jurkat cell RNA spiked in. Sample subset: FACS-sorted CD8+CD4-CCR7+CD45RA+ naive T cells. The source is a human donor in good health. Some libraries in this study had Jurkat cell RNA spiked in.

This clonotype has more than one count but fewer than ten. V gene TRBV7-6 combines with J gene TRBJ2-7, with D perhaps matching TRBD1 (5 bases). This CDR3 comprises 14 residues. V shed 5 bases and J shed 3 bases, with 14 bases lying between them. Germline V gives CDR1 SGHVS, CDR2 FNYEAQ. The CDR3 DNA sequence: TGTGCCAGCAGCCCGTGGACAAAACACTACGAGCAGTACTTC. It specifies CASSPWTKHYEQYF. The full variable domain, with the rest looked up from reference TRBV7-6 and TRBJ2-7, is GAGVSQSPRYKVTKRGQDVALRCDPISGHVSLYWYRQALGQGPEFLTYFNYEAQQDKSGLPNDRFSAERPEGSISTLTIQRTEQRDSAMYRCASSPWTKHYEQYFGPGTRLTVT.

As concerns this clonotype: The CDR3 ends on some other residue instead of the conserved phenylalanine or tryptophan, so this is likely a read error. The chain joins TRBV7-6 to TRBJ2-2; 9 bases agree with TRBD2. The CDR3 loop spans 16 amino acids. Germline values: CDR1 SGHVS, CDR2 FNYEAQ. V shed 5 bases, J shed 5 bases, and the junction held 9 bases outside the gene matches. In nucleotides, the CDR3 is TGTGCCAGCAGCGAAGTGCGTCTAGCGGGAACCGGGGAGCTGTTTTCT. Its translation is CASSEVRLAGTGELFS.

This clonotype was seen a few times. The J gene is TRBJ2-3, the V gene TRBV19; 7 positions agree with TRBD1. Germline CDR1 LNHDA, CDR2 SQIVND (reference sequence). The V segment lost 3 bases and the J segment 3 bases; nucleotides outside the gene matches: 3. This CDR3 has 14 amino acids. CDR3 sequence: CASSMLQGTDTQYF. The DNA for the CDR3 is TGTGCCAGTAGTATGTTACAGGGGACAGATACGCAGTATTTT.